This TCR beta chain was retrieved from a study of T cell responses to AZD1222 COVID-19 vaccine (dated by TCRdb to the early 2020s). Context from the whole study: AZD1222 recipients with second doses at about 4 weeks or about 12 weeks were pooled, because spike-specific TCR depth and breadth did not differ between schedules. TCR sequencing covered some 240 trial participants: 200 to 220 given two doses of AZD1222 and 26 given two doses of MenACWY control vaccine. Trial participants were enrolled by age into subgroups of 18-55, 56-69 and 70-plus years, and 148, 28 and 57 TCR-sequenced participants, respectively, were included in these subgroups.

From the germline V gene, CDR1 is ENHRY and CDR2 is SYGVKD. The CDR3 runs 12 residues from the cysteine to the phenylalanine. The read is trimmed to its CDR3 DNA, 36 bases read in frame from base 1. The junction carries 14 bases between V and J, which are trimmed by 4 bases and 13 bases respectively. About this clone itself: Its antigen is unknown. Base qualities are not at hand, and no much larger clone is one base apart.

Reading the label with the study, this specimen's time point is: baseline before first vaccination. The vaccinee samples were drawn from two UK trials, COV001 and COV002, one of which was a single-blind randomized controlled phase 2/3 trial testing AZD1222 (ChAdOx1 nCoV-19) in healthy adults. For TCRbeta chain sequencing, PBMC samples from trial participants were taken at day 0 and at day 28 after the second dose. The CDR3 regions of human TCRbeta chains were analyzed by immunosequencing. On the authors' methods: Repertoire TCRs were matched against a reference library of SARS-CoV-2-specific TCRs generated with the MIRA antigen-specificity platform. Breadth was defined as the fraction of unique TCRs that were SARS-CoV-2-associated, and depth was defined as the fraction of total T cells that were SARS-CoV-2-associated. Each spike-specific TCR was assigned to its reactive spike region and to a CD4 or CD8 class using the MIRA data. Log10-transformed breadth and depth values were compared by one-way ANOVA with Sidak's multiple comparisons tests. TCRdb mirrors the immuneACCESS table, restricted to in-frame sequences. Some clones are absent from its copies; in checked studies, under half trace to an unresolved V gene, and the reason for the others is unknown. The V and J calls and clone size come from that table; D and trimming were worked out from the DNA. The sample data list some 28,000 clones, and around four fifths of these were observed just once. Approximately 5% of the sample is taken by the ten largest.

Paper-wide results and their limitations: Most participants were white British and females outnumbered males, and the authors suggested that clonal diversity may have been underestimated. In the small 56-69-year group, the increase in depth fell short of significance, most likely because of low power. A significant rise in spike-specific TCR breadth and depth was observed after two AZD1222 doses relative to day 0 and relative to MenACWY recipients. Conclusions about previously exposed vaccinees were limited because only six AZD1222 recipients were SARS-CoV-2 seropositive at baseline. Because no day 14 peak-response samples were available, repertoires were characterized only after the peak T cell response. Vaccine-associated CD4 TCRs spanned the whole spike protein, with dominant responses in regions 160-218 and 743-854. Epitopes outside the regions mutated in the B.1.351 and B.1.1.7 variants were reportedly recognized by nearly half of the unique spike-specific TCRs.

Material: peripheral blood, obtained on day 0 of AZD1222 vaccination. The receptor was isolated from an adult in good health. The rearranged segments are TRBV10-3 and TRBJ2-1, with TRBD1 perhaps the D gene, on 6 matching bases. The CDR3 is CAISGGGKDQFF. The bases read TGTGCCATCAGTGGAGGGGGAAAGGACCAGTTCTTC.